The 14 T cell receptor beta chains presented below share a single source sample, sequenced in a study of blood T cell repertoires in COVID-19. The protocol was immunoSEQ multiplex PCR, while the TCRdb copy is restricted to in-frame clones and leaves out a portion. The sample contains about 210,000 clones, about 91% of which appear only once. Sequencing was done on a sample of PBMCs or T cells enriched from blood (not recorded which). The receptors were sampled from a woman aged 40 to 50 with acute COVID-19.

This sequence joins TRBV7-9 and TRBJ2-5; 12 positions agree with TRBD1. The junction had 6 bases not matched to a gene; V was cut back by 3 bases and J by 4 bases. Germline CDR1 and CDR2: SEHNR and FQNEAQ (reference sequence). The CDR3 has 16 residues. CDR3 in DNA: TGTGCCAGCAGCTTCTCCGGGACAGGGGGCCGAGAGACCCAGTACTTC. Translating it yields CASSFSGTGGRETQYF. Full variable domain (remainder filled in from reference TRBV7-9 and TRBJ2-5): DTGVSQNPRHKITKRGQNVTFRCDPISEHNRLYWYRQTLGQGPEFLTYFQNEAQLEKSRLLSDRFSAERPKGSFSTLEIQRTEQGDSAMYLCASSFSGTGGRETQYFGPGTRLLVL.

The chain has TRBV15 and TRBJ1-5, with TRBD1 matching 7 bases. Germline V lookup: CDR1 LNHNV, CDR2 YYDKDF (reference sequence). The CDR3 is 14 residues long. The V and J ends lost 1 base and 7 bases, in that order; junction bases with no gene match: 4. The CDR3 here is CATSRVGGGQPQHF. The CDR3 region has the DNA TGTGCCACCAGCAGAGTAGGGGGCGGCCAGCCCCAGCATTTT.

The V gene is TRBV12-5, the J gene TRBJ2-2; TRBD1 matches at 7 bases. This CDR3 comprises 16 residues. With 2 bases clipped from V and 3 bases from J, the junction kept 6 bases outside the gene matches. Germline values: CDR1 LGHNT, CDR2 FRNRAP. The CDR3 nucleotides are TGTGCTAGTGGTTTGCCATCACAGGGGTACACCGGGGAGCTGTTTTTT. Its translation: CASGLPSQGYTGELFF. The whole variable domain, remainder taken from reference TRBV12-5 and TRBJ2-2, is DARVTQTPRHKVTEMGQEVTMRCQPILGHNTVFWYRQTMMQGLELLAYFRNRAPLDDSGMPKDRFSAEMPDATLATLKIQPSEPRDSAVYFCASGLPSQGYTGELFFGEGSRLTVL.

The rearrangement links TRBV5-6 to TRBJ1-2; 10 nucleotides agree with TRBD1. Unmatched junction bases numbered 4, after V lost 0 bases and J lost 8 bases. The CDR3 spans 14 residues. Germline CDR1 is SGHDT and CDR2 is YYEEEE. The CDR3 loop is CASSLAGTGDGYTF. CDR3 in DNA: TGTGCCAGCAGCTTGGCCGGGACAGGGGACGGCTACACCTTC.

This clone was observed many times. The chain uses TRBV9 and TRBJ2-1, with 10 bases lining up with TRBD2. CDR1 and CDR2 from the germline V gene are SGDLS and YYNGEE. J was trimmed by 6 bases and V by 3 bases; bases with no gene match: 6. This CDR3 is 15 amino acids long. CDR3 loop: CASSDKTSGFNEQFF. In DNA form, the CDR3 reads TGTGCCAGCAGCGACAAGACTAGCGGGTTCAATGAGCAGTTCTTC.

The chain recombines TRBV15 with TRBJ1-2, with 8 bases fitting TRBD1. Looked up from germline, CDR1 is LNHNV and CDR2 is YYDKDF (reference sequence). J lost 3 bases, V lost 0 bases, and 9 bases had no gene match. The CDR3 extends over 17 amino acids. The chain's CDR3 is CATSRELRQGRYYGYTF. The DNA of the CDR3 is TGTGCCACCAGCAGAGAGCTCCGACAGGGGAGGTACTATGGCTACACCTTC. Full variable domain (rest looked up from reference TRBV15 and TRBJ1-2): DAMVIQNPRYQVTQFGKPVTLSCSQTLNHNVMYWYQQKSSQAPKLLFHYYDKDFNNEADTPDNFQSRRPNTSFCFLDIRSPGLGDTAMYLCATSRELRQGRYYGYTFGSGTRLTVV.

The chain combines TRBV27 with TRBJ1-1, with 7 bases identical to TRBD1. V was pared by 3 bases and J by 4 bases, with 5 bases of the junction left unmatched. Germline V gene data show CDR1 as MNHEY and CDR2 as SMNVEV (reference sequence). The CDR3 runs 14 residues. The CDR3 spells CASSFRQGGTEAFF. The CDR3 bases are TGTGCCAGCAGTTTTCGACAGGGCGGCACTGAAGCTTTCTTT.

The rearrangement joins TRBV11-2 to TRBJ2-3, with D possibly TRBD2 on 5 matching bases. The germline gives CDR1 SGHAT, CDR2 FQNNGV. V gave up 5 bases and J gave up 10 bases, with 16 bases separating them. The CDR3 runs to 13 residues. The CDR3 bases are TGTGCCAGCAGCCCCAATTCGAGGGAAGCGCAGTATTTT. Amino acids: CASSPNSREAQYF.

The chain uses TRBV27 and TRBJ1-1; D remains ambiguous. Germline assignment: CDR1 MNHEY and CDR2 SMNVEV (reference sequence). Trimming pared 8 bases from V and 0 bases from J, leaving 16 bases between. CDR3 length: 15 amino acids. The CDR3 DNA follows: TGTGCCAGCCGTGACCGGTGGGCCGTGAACACTGAAGCTTTCTTT. The encoded protein is CASRDRWAVNTEAFF.

This clone was recorded once. The chain is built from TRBV3-1 (or the pseudogene TRBV3-2) and TRBJ1-1; D is uncertain. CDR1 and CDR2 (germline): LGHDT, YNNKEL (reference sequence). The V and J ends lost 4 bases and 4 bases respectively, with 22 bases between them. There are 17 residues in the CDR3. CDR3 nucleotides: TGTGCCAGCAGCCCCCCGGCAGGAGGGCGCGCCGGCACTGAAGCTTTCTTT. Amino acid sequence: CASSPPAGGRAGTEAFF.

This clone was counted between two and nine times. The genes are TRBV11-3 and TRBJ1-5; tentatively, D is TRBD1 (6 bases). Trimming removed 5 bases at V and 5 bases at J, with 10 bases between. Germline CDR1 reads SGHNT; CDR2 reads YENEEA. The CDR3 has 13 residues. The CDR3 nucleotides are TGTGCCAGCAGCCAAGGGGGGGATCAGCCCCAGCATTTT. Translated: CASSQGGDQPQHF. Together with reference TRBV11-3 and TRBJ1-5, the CDR3 gives the full variable domain: EAGVVQSPRYKIIEKKQPVAFWCNPISGHNTLYWYLQNLGQGPELLIRYENEEAVDDSQLPKDRFSAERLKGVDSTLKIQPAELGDSAVYLCASSQGGDQPQHFGDGTRLSIL.

The rearrangement uses TRBV5-5 and TRBJ1-2, with D perhaps matching TRBD1 (6 bases). The germline gives CDR1 SGHKS, CDR2 YYEKEE (reference sequence). V shed 4 bases and J shed 4 bases, with 14 bases lying between them. This CDR3 spans 14 amino acids. This CDR3 is CASSPRGGSYGYTF. The CDR3 bases are TGTGCCAGCAGCCCGAGAGGGGGTAGCTATGGCTACACCTTC.

The genes are TRBV2 and TRBJ1-3; TRBD1 aligns across 10 bases. V lost 8 bases and J lost 2; bases outside the gene matches: 6. The CDR3 runs to 15 residues. Germline CDR1 SNHLY, CDR2 FYNNEI. In nucleotides, the CDR3 is TGTGCCAGCGGCAAGACAGGGGGCCCTGGAAACACCATATATTTT. This sequence encodes CASGKTGGPGNTIYF. Supplemented by reference TRBV2 and TRBJ1-3, the full variable domain reads EPEVTQTPSHQVTQMGQEVILRCVPISNHLYFYWYRQILGQKVEFLVSFYNNEISEKSEIFDDQFSVERPDGSNFTLKIRSTKLEDSAMYFCASGKTGGPGNTIYFGEGSWLTVV.

J is TRBJ1-2 and V is TRBV14; D is unresolved. The CDR3 sequence is 13 residues long. Germline V lookup: CDR1 SGHDN, CDR2 FVKESK. The germline V and J ends were trimmed by 1 base and 6 bases, with 9 bases remaining between them. The CDR3 protein is CASSQVLGHGYTF. DNA of the CDR3: TGTGCCAGCAGCCAAGTTTTGGGCCATGGCTACACCTTC.